A single sample gave rise to the 11 T cell receptor beta chains below, sequenced in a study of post-analysis software for immune sequencing data. Findings and limits, study-wide: Compared with controls, patients had more of roughly five TRBV segments, including TRBV5-6, TRBV5-1 and TRBV20-1.

These receptors have no known antigen. Built from TCR beta cDNA, the libraries had unique molecular identifiers in them. Using its own MiXCR run on the PCR reads, TCRdb lists one record per CDR3 protein. The sample lists about 380,000 distinct CDR3 sequences, roughly 36% occurring once. The specimen was blood. The receptors originated from a girl under 18 with multiple sclerosis.

The DNA for the CDR3 is TGCGCCAGCAGCCAAGAATCCGCTCATCCCCTAGACCGTACGCAGTATTTT. It codes for CASSQESAHPLDRTQYF. The chain joins TRBV4-3 to TRBJ2-3; the D is unclear. The CDR3 length is 17 residues. CDR1 is LGHNA, CDR2 YSLEER, per germline. V shed 0 bases and J shed 8 bases, with 21 bases lying between them.

The chain couples TRBV4-3 to TRBJ2-3; D assignment may be TRBD1 or TRBD2 (5 bases each). The CDR3 runs to 15 residues. The germline V and J ends were trimmed by 1 base and 6 bases, with 14 bases remaining between them. Per the germline V gene, CDR1 is LGHNA and CDR2 is YSLEER. The CDR3 reads CASSQGSQGVDTQYF. DNA of the CDR3: TGCGCCAGCAGCCAAGGGTCCCAGGGAGTGGATACGCAGTATTTT.

This chain joins TRBV6-6 and TRBJ2-1; D possibly corresponds to TRBD2 (6 bases). CDR1 is MNHNY and CDR2 is SVGAGI in the germline V gene (reference sequence). There are 16 residues in the CDR3. The V gene lost 5 bases and the J gene lost 2 bases, with 16 bases spanning the gap. CDR3 bases: TGTGCCAGCAGTGACAACCGGGACTGCGCCTACAATGAGCAGTTCTTC. Translating gives CASSDNRDCAYNEQFF.

V is TRBV12-3 or TRBV12-4 and J is TRBJ1-4; 9 bases are a match to TRBD1. This CDR3 is built from 14 residues. Trimming cost V 4 bases and J 6 bases; bases outside gene matches: 3. The CDR3 spells CASSSRDRDEKLFF. In DNA, the CDR3 is TGTGCCAGCAGTTCTAGGGACAGGGATGAAAAACTGTTTTTT.

A single count supports this clonotype. At one end, the junction sequence differs from germline, possibly due to a read error. The rearrangement uses TRBV6-1 and TRBJ2-3; tentative D call: TRBD1 (6 bases). The CDR3 has 13 amino acids. Germline V CDR1 and CDR2: MNHNS, SASEGT. This CDR3 is CTSRPTGPDTQYF. The DNA for the CDR3 is TGTACCAGCAGGCCTACAGGGCCAGATACGCAGTATTTT.

The V and J genes are TRBV28 and TRBJ1-5; tentative D call: TRBD1 (5 bases). The ends were cut back, 7 bases at V and 9 bases at J, with 13 bases in the middle. The CDR3 runs to 12 residues. Germline CDR1 is MDHEN and CDR2 is SYDVKM. The CDR3: CASIEQAGPQHF. Here the CDR3 DNA reads TGTGCCAGCATCGAACAGGCGGGGCCCCAGCATTTT.

V and J are TRBV29-1 and TRBJ2-3; a weak D match, TRBD2 (6 bases). The CDR3 contains 15 residues. Germline lookup yields CDR1 SQVTM and CDR2 ANQGSEA. V shed 4 bases and J shed 3 bases, with 17 bases lying between them. CDR3 bases: TGCAGCGTTGTGCGGGGAGCCTTGGGGACAGATACGCAGTATTTT. It yields the protein CSVVRGALGTDTQYF.

A few counts support this clonotype. The chain joins TRBV7-9 to TRBJ2-7, with a possible D match to TRBD2 (5 bases). This CDR3 is built from 13 residues. Germline lookup yields CDR1 SEHNR and CDR2 FQNEAQ (reference sequence). V gave up 8 bases and J gave up 2 bases, with 13 bases separating them. The CDR3 bases are TGTGCCAGCGGTACTAGTATTACCTACGAGCAGTACTTC. It yields the protein CASGTSITYEQYF.

This clonotype has just a few counts. This CDR3 is CASSPNRGRSYEQYF. The CDR3 nucleotides are TGTGCCAGCAGCCCGAACAGGGGGCGCTCCTACGAGCAGTACTTC. The J gene is TRBJ2-7, the V gene TRBV11-2; 9 bases map to TRBD1. Germline V gene lookup returns CDR1 SGHAT and CDR2 FQNNGV. The CDR3 spans 15 residues. The V gene end was trimmed by 5 bases and the J gene end by 0 bases; junction bases not matched to a gene: 5.

Only a few counts were recorded for this clonotype. CDR3 bases: TGCGCCAGCAGCGGGATGTCAGGGGACTACGAGCAGTACTTC. Protein product: CASSGMSGDYEQYF. The chain links TRBV5-1 to TRBJ2-7; possible D gene TRBD1, 6 bases. The germline CDR1 and CDR2 sequences are SGHRS and YFSETQ. V was shortened by 4 bases and J by 3 bases, with 14 bases between the two germline ends. This CDR3 spans 14 amino acids.

The genes are TRBV6-2 or TRBV6-3 and TRBJ1-1, with D unresolved. CDR1 is MNHEY, CDR2 SVGEGT, per germline. This CDR3 spans 13 amino acids. V lost 1 base to trimming and J lost 0 bases, with 3 bases between them. The chain's CDR3 is CASSYWLNTEAFF. In DNA form, the CDR3 reads TGTGCCAGCAGTTACTGGCTGAACACTGAAGCTTTCTTT.